The 12 T cell receptor beta chains listed next were all sequenced from one sample in a study of T cell changes during pregnancy in multiple sclerosis. TCRdb keeps only in-frame clones here, not all; method: immunoSEQ multiplex PCR. The table includes about 48,000 clones, around 94% detected once. The sequenced sample was CD4+ T cells from peripheral blood mononuclear cells, obtained in the first trimester of pregnancy. The origin of the receptors is a female donor with multiple sclerosis, enrolled in a pregnancy study.

The chain recombines TRBV6-5 with TRBJ1-2; D is unclear. Trimming stripped 5 bases from V and 12 bases from J, with 16 bases between. CDR1 and CDR2 (germline): MNHEY, SVGAGI. The CDR3 runs to 12 residues. Written as DNA, the CDR3 is TGTGCCAGCAGTCCCAACAGCGGTTACAACACCTTC. It translates to CASSPNSGYNTF.

V and J are TRBV6-1 and TRBJ1-1; 9 nucleotides align to TRBD1. The V segment lost 8 bases and the J segment 7 bases; nucleotides outside the gene matches: 11. The CDR3 contains 14 residues. Germline V gene lookup returns CDR1 MNHNS and CDR2 SASEGT. The CDR3 protein is CASGRDREGSEAFF. CDR3 sequence (DNA): TGTGCCAGCGGAAGGGACAGGGAAGGGAGTGAAGCTTTCTTT.

This chain connects TRBV6-4 to TRBJ1-2; D gene ambiguous. The CDR3 runs 14 residues. From germline, CDR1 is MRHNA and CDR2 SNTAGT. With 8 bases removed from V and 4 bases from J, the gap between germline ends came to 17 bases. Written as DNA, the CDR3 is TGTGCCAGCTCCCCAGAACATAGCTCCTATGGCTACACCTTC. Translated, it gives CASSPEHSSYGYTF.

This clone was seen only once. The chain links TRBV10-3 to TRBJ2-7; 7 bases are shared with TRBD1. With 4 bases clipped from V and 2 bases from J, the junction kept 2 bases outside the gene matches. The germline CDR1 and CDR2 sequences are ENHRY and SYGVKD. The CDR3 runs 13 residues. DNA for the CDR3: TGTGCCATCAGTGGAGGACAGGCCTACGAGCAGTACTTC. It yields the protein CAISGGQAYEQYF.

This sequence joins TRBV28 and TRBJ1-1, with 8 bases matching TRBD1. V was pared by 5 bases and J by 4 bases, with 12 bases of the junction left unmatched. This CDR3 spans 16 amino acids. The germline gives CDR1 MDHEN, CDR2 SYDVKM. The CDR3 DNA reads TGTGCCAGCAGTCCCCCGACAGGGGATGATGGCACTGAAGCTTTCTTT. This sequence encodes CASSPPTGDDGTEAFF.

This clone is a singleton in its sample. This chain links TRBV2 with TRBJ2-5, with TRBD1 as a possible D gene (5 bases). The CDR3 spans 14 residues. The germline gives CDR1 SNHLY, CDR2 FYNNEI. V was cut by 4 bases and J by 5 bases, with 14 bases left in between. CDR3 nucleotides: TGTGCCAGCAGTGGGCCCAGGGAAGGGGAGACCCAGTACTTC. Translated, it gives CASSGPREGETQYF.

The chain links TRBV27 to TRBJ1-6; maybe TRBD1 (6 bases). Trimming left V 6 bases short and J 5 bases short, with 17 bases between. This CDR3 contains 16 residues. Looked up from germline, CDR1 is MNHEY and CDR2 is SMNVEV (reference sequence). Here the CDR3 DNA reads TGTGCCAGCAGCCTCGGGAGGGGGGCAAATAATTCACCCCTCCACTTT. It codes for CASSLGRGANNSPLHF.

This rearrangement joins TRBV10-3 to TRBJ2-5; possible D gene TRBD1, 6 bases. Germline lookup yields CDR1 ENHRY and CDR2 SYGVKD. The CDR3 length is 14 residues. The V end was cut by 10 bases, the J end by 4 bases, with 19 bases between. CDR3 region: CATTPTGGRETQYF. CDR3 bases: TGTGCCACAACCCCGACAGGCGGCCGAGAGACCCAGTACTTC.

The genes are TRBV5-1 and TRBJ2-5; 10 nucleotides agree with TRBD2. J gave up 2 bases and V 0 bases, and 1 base lay outside the gene matches. The CDR3 consists of 15 residues. Germline-derived CDR1 and CDR2 are SGHRS and YFSETQ. This CDR3 is CASSLGTSGQETQYF. CDR3 sequence (DNA): TGCGCCAGCAGCTTGGGGACTAGCGGACAAGAGACCCAGTACTTC.

The V gene is TRBV5-1, the J gene TRBJ2-2; D unclear. The CDR3 has 17 amino acids. The V gene's germline CDR1 is SGHRS and CDR2 YFSETQ. V lost 7 bases and J lost 1, with 20 bases in between. This chain's CDR3 is CASARGRPTGNTGELFF. The CDR3 DNA reads as TGCGCCAGCGCACGAGGAAGGCCGACCGGGAACACCGGGGAGCTGTTTTTT.

This clone occurred once. The CDR3 sequence: CASSLGRVQPQHF. CDR3 nucleotides: TGTGCCAGCAGCTTAGGCAGGGTTCAGCCCCAGCATTTT. The J gene is TRBJ1-5, the V gene TRBV7-2, with D tentatively TRBD1 (5 bases). CDR1 SGHTA and CDR2 FQGNSA come from the germline V gene. V was cut by 1 base and J by 6 bases, with 7 bases left in between. The CDR3 has 13 amino acids.

In the case of this clone: The sample carries other DNA sequences with the same CDR3. The rearrangement links TRBV7-8 to TRBJ1-6; 7 nucleotides align to TRBD1. V lost 3 bases, J lost 9 bases, and 5 bases stayed unmatched. The length of the CDR3 is 14 residues. CDR1 and CDR2 (germline): SGHVS, FQNEAQ. In DNA form, the CDR3 reads TGTGCCAGCAGCTTGGCGCAGGGGGGTTCACCCCTCCACTTT. It codes for CASSLAQGGSPLHF. Using reference TRBV7-8 and TRBJ1-6 for the parts outside the CDR3, the full variable domain is GAGVSQSPRYKVAKRGQDVALRCDPISGHVSLFWYQQALGQGPEFLTYFQNEAQLDKSGLPSDRFFAERPEGSVSTLKIQRTQQEDSAVYLCASSLAQGGSPLHFGNGTRLTVT.